This passage covers 23 T cell receptor beta chains from one sample sequenced in a study of blood T cell repertoires in COVID-19. Measured with immunoSEQ multiplex PCR; TCRdb has only the in-frame clones, and not every one. Among 35,000 to 40,000 clones listed, nearly 90% were seen once. The sequencing sample was made of peripheral blood. All receptors derive from a man aged 55 to 70 with COVID-19, enrolled during active disease.

The CDR3: CASSPPRGLAGEGSSTDTQYF. As DNA, the CDR3 is TGTGCCAGCTCACCACCGAGGGGACTAGCGGGAGAAGGGTCTAGCACAGATACGCAGTATTTT. This chain joins TRBV18 and TRBJ2-3; 14 bases are shared with TRBD2. The CDR3 length is 21 residues. Trimming cost V 0 bases and J 0 bases; bases outside gene matches: 11. Germline V lookup: CDR1 KGHSH, CDR2 LQKENI.

This chain joins TRBV19 and TRBJ2-7, with 10 bases identical to TRBD2. There are 13 residues in the CDR3. Looked up from germline, CDR1 is LNHDA and CDR2 is SQIVND (reference sequence). V lost 11 bases to trimming and J lost 2 bases; unmatched junction nucleotides: 6. The CDR3 spells CAAGAGGPYEQYF. DNA for the CDR3: TGTGCCGCGGGAGCGGGAGGGCCCTACGAGCAGTACTTC.

This chain uses TRBV29-1 with TRBJ2-1, with TRBD1 as a possible D gene (6 bases). The CDR3 contains 12 residues. Trimming removed 2 bases at V and 10 bases at J, with 12 bases between. Per the germline V gene, CDR1 is SQVTM and CDR2 is ANQGSEA. The CDR3 nucleotides read TGCAGCGTTGAAATGGACAGCCGGGAGCAGTTCTTC. The encoded protein is CSVEMDSREQFF.

The V gene is TRBV5-6, the J gene TRBJ1-4, with 7 bases fitting TRBD1. V was pared by 3 bases and J by 6 bases, with 5 bases of the junction left unmatched. The germline gives CDR1 SGHDT, CDR2 YYEEEE. The CDR3 is 14 residues long. The CDR3 DNA sequence: TGTGCCAGCAGCTCGACAGGGACTCATGAAAAACTGTTTTTT. Translation: CASSSTGTHEKLFF.

V is TRBV6-5 and J is TRBJ1-2; TRBD1 aligns across 9 bases. The CDR3 length is 12 residues. J lost 8 bases, V lost 6 bases, and 4 bases had no gene match. Germline CDR1 reads MNHEY; CDR2 reads SVGAGI. Here the CDR3 DNA reads TGTGCCAGCAGGCCGGGACAGGGCGGCTACACCTTC. Its translation: CASRPGQGGYTF.

The rearrangement joins TRBV23-1 to TRBJ2-2; TRBD2 agrees at 9 bases. TRBV23-1 has ORF status, its function being uncertain. The CDR3 runs 19 residues. V lost 2 bases, J lost 0 bases, and 10 bases stayed unmatched. The DNA of the CDR3 is TGCGCCAGCAGTCAAGAATCCACTAGCGGGCTCTCGAACACCGGGGAGCTGTTTTTT. It is translated as CASSQESTSGLSNTGELFF.

In this sample, this clone turned up once. The chain combines TRBV6-5 with TRBJ1-1; D call uncertain. The CDR3 totals 14 residues. V was pared by 0 bases and J by 8 bases, with 13 bases between. CDR1 and CDR2 (germline): MNHEY, SVGAGI. CDR3: CASSYSEVQTEAFF. The CDR3 bases are TGTGCCAGCAGTTACTCGGAGGTACAGACCGAAGCTTTCTTT.

J is TRBJ1-3 and V is TRBV7-9, with 9 nucleotides matching TRBD1. With V trimmed by 4 bases and J by 7 bases, 2 bases remained unmatched. The germline CDR1 and CDR2 sequences are SEHNR and FQNEAQ (reference sequence). The CDR3 runs to 13 residues. The CDR3 DNA reads as TGTGCCAGCAGCTCCGGACAGGGGAACACCATATATTTT. Its translation: CASSSGQGNTIYF.

V usage is TRBV9 and J usage is TRBJ1-2; no clear D. Trimming stripped 4 bases from V and 4 bases from J, with 23 bases between. Germline loops: CDR1 SGDLS, CDR2 YYNGEE. The CDR3 contains 17 residues. CDR3 nucleotides: TGTGCCAGCAGCTCCCGGAGGCTGGCAGACGTGGGCTATGGCTACACCTTC. Encoded protein: CASSSRRLADVGYGYTF.

This rearrangement joins TRBV29-1 to TRBJ2-5; D may be TRBD2 (6 bases). V lost 5 bases and J 5 bases, leaving 24 bases between the germline ends. Germline CDR1 is SQVTM and CDR2 is ANQGSEA. CDR3 length: 16 residues. Written as DNA, the CDR3 is TGCAGCGTTACCAGCCCAGGGAGTAAGGCGGGGGAGACCCAGTACTTC. Translation: CSVTSPGSKAGETQYF.

This clone was observed a single time. In DNA form, the CDR3 reads TGTGCCAGCAGCTTGGATCTGGGCCAGCATGAGACCCAGTACTTC. It encodes CASSLDLGQHETQYF. The V call is TRBV5-4, the J call TRBJ2-5; D is undetermined. The V gene lost 0 bases and the J gene lost 5 bases, with 14 bases spanning the gap. The V gene's germline CDR1 is SGHNT and CDR2 YYREEE (reference sequence). This CDR3 region has 15 residues.

The chain joins TRBV12-2 to TRBJ2-5; the table's D call of TRBD1 was not tested on the DNA. TRBV12-2 is noted as a pseudogene. This CDR3 has 14 residues. CDR3 amino acids: CASRLEHPQETQYF. CDR3 nucleotide sequence: TGTGCAAGTCGCTTAGAACACCCCCAAGAGACCCAGTACTTC.

In this sample, this clone turned up a few times. The chain links TRBV11-2 to TRBJ2-7; 13 positions match TRBD2. This CDR3 has 17 residues. Germline V gene sequence: CDR1 SGHAT, CDR2 FQNNGV. The V segment lost 5 bases and the J segment 4 bases; nucleotides outside the gene matches: 11. The CDR3 sequence: CASSPRRTSGRRYEQYF. In DNA, the CDR3 is TGTGCCAGCAGCCCCCGTCGGACTAGCGGGAGAAGGTACGAGCAGTACTTC.

V and J are TRBV28 and TRBJ1-2, with TRBD1 matching over 7 bases. From germline, CDR1 is MDHEN and CDR2 SYDVKM. This CDR3 spans 15 amino acids. V was pared by 5 bases and J by 5 bases, with 11 bases of the junction left unmatched. The CDR3 loop is CASSAPGRGQYGYTF. The CDR3, as DNA: TGTGCCAGCAGTGCCCCGGGCAGGGGACAGTATGGCTACACCTTC.

This rearrangement joins TRBV10-3 to TRBJ2-1, with 9 bases aligning to TRBD1. Germline trimming cut 7 bases from V and 2 bases from J; bases unmatched to any gene: 12. The length of the CDR3 is 17 residues. From germline, CDR1 is ENHRY and CDR2 SYGVKD. The CDR3 protein is CAITSISGQGAYNEQFF. CDR3 coding DNA: TGTGCCATCACGTCAATCTCGGGACAGGGTGCCTACAATGAGCAGTTCTTC.

This chain links TRBV27 with TRBJ2-4; 11 positions match TRBD1. V trimming: 0 bases; J trimming: 3 bases; junction bases outside the gene matches: 4. The CDR3 runs to 17 residues. Per the germline V gene, CDR1 is MNHEY and CDR2 is SMNVEV (reference sequence). The CDR3 coding sequence is TGTGCCAGCAGTTTATCGACCGGGACAGGGGGCAAAAACATTCAGTACTTC. It specifies CASSLSTGTGGKNIQYF.

Only a few counts were recorded for this clone. This chain links TRBV24-1 with TRBJ1-1; D is uncertain. The CDR3 extends over 17 amino acids. Germline assignment: CDR1 KGHDR and CDR2 SFDVKD. V was clipped by 1 base and J by 1 base, with 15 bases between them. CDR3 in amino acids: CATSDFATPSTNTEAFF. CDR3 nucleotide sequence: TGTGCCACCAGTGATTTTGCGACACCCAGCACGAACACTGAAGCTTTCTTT.

The rearrangement uses TRBV28 and TRBJ1-1, with 8 bases lining up with TRBD1. The CDR3 is 14 amino acids. The trim removed 3 bases at V and 3 bases at J, leaving 3 bases unmatched. Germline V gene lookup returns CDR1 MDHEN and CDR2 SYDVKM. In DNA, the CDR3 is TGTGCCAGCAGTTTTCCAGGGGGCTACACTGAAGCTTTCTTT. Its translation: CASSFPGGYTEAFF.

This chain connects TRBV6-2 or TRBV6-3 to TRBJ2-3; 9 nucleotides line up with TRBD2. V was pared by 6 bases and J by 3 bases, with 22 bases of the junction left unmatched. Germline CDR1 MNHEY, CDR2 SVGEGT. This CDR3 has 20 residues. In nucleotides, the CDR3 is TGTGCCAGCAGCCCCGGCCTAATTAGCGGGAGTTTGAGGGGGACAGATACGCAGTATTTT. Protein: CASSPGLISGSLRGTDTQYF.

This clone was detected only once. The V call is TRBV27, the J call TRBJ2-3, with 7 bases identical to TRBD1. V was clipped by 7 bases and J by 3 bases; unmatched bases: 7. Germline V lookup: CDR1 MNHEY, CDR2 SMNVEV (reference sequence). The CDR3 length is 14 residues. Written as DNA, the CDR3 is TGTGCCAGCAAATACAGGGGAAGGACAGATACGCAGTATTTT. The encoded protein is CASKYRGRTDTQYF.

The sample holds one count of this clone. This chain connects TRBV21-1 to TRBJ1-2. TRBV21-1 is annotated as a pseudogene. The CDR3 is 15 amino acids. The CDR3 loop is CASSKFGREVYGYTF. The CDR3 DNA reads as TGTGCCAGCAGCAAATTTGGCAGGGAGGTCTATGGCTACACCTTC.

The chain uses TRBV5-1 and TRBJ1-1; D is possibly TRBD1 (5 bases). V gave up 6 bases and J gave up 2 bases, with 14 bases separating them. This CDR3 region has 14 residues. CDR1 is SGHRS, CDR2 YFSETQ, per germline. The CDR3 reads CASTAGRLNTEAFF. The DNA of the CDR3 is TGCGCCAGCACCGCGGGGCGCCTAAACACTGAAGCTTTCTTT. Filled out from reference TRBV5-1 and TRBJ1-1, the complete variable domain reads KAGVTQTPRYLIKTRGQQVTLSCSPISGHRSVSWYQQTPGQGLQFLFEYFSETQRNKGNFPGRFSGRQFSNSRSEMNVSTLELGDSALYLCASTAGRLNTEAFFGQGTRLTVV.

This chain uses TRBV10-1 with TRBJ2-3; 10 bases are shared with TRBD2. Unmatched junction bases numbered 4, after V lost 3 bases and J lost 4 bases. Germline values: CDR1 WNHNN, CDR2 SYGVQD (reference sequence). This CDR3 has 15 residues. Written as DNA, the CDR3 is TGCGCCAGCAGTGACCAAGCGGGAGGGTCAGATACGCAGTATTTT. It translates to CASSDQAGGSDTQYF.